The 4 T cell receptor beta chains below come from one sample, sequenced in a study of post-analysis software for immune sequencing data. Regarding the study as a whole: Patients used roughly five TRBV segments, including TRBV5-6, TRBV5-1 and TRBV20-1, more often than controls.

Every TCR beta cDNA library bore unique molecular identifiers. Via MiXCR, TCRdb re-called the PCR reads, giving one row per CDR3 protein. The profile shows fewer than 900,000 distinct CDR3 sequences, approximately 44% of them singletons. The antigens for these receptors are not known. The specimen sequenced was blood. Receptor source: a girl aged 10 to 17 with multiple sclerosis.

The chain is built from TRBV20-1 and TRBJ2-7; D may be TRBD1 or TRBD2 (5 bases each). The CDR3 covers 14 residues. The V end was cut by 6 bases, the J end by 6 bases, with 21 bases between. Germline V CDR1 and CDR2: DFQATT, SNEGSKA (reference sequence). CDR3 sequence reads: CSAETGPTAPEQYF. The CDR3 nucleotides are TGCAGTGCCGAAACGGGACCGACGGCCCCCGAGCAGTACTTC.

The sample holds a few counts of this clonotype. The chain employs TRBV11-2 and TRBJ1-2, with D perhaps TRBD1 (5 bases). V lost 1 base to trimming and J lost 4 bases, with 16 bases between them. CDR1 and CDR2 from the germline V gene are SGHAT and FQNNGV. The CDR3 spans 16 residues. DNA for the CDR3: TGTGCCAGCAGCTTAGGGCTCAGGGACCGCAGCTATGGCTACACCTTC. Residues: CASSLGLRDRSYGYTF.

The V gene is TRBV27, the J gene TRBJ2-1, with TRBD2 as a possible D gene (6 bases). Germline-derived CDR1 and CDR2 are MNHEY and SMNVEV (reference sequence). V dropped 7 bases and J dropped 7 bases, with 14 bases sitting between them. This CDR3 contains 13 residues. The CDR3 DNA is TGTGCCAGCATTGGGGGAGGTAGTAATGAGCAGTTCTTC. Its protein is CASIGGGSNEQFF.

The rearrangement uses TRBV20-1 and TRBJ1-4, with 8 bases lining up with TRBD1. CDR3 length equals 16 residues. Losses at the gene ends were 5 bases for V and 0 bases for J; bases not matched to a gene: 8. CDR1 is DFQATT, CDR2 SNEGSKA, per germline (reference sequence). The CDR3 loop reads CSAVGDRISTNEKLFF. The CDR3 bases are TGCAGTGCTGTGGGGGACAGGATTTCAACTAATGAAAAACTGTTTTTT.